This T cell receptor beta chain originates from a study of cytomegalovirus exposure and HLA in healthy donors. The study's findings and limits: A later analysis reported that several of the most significant clusters appeared to be linked to common viral pathogens, among them Epstein-Barr virus. In a later analysis, DRB1 alleles had the most associated TCRs; HLA-C alleles the fewest. Later examination showed HLA-associated TCR beta chains had greater clonal expansion than equally common others.

Deletions cut 5 bases from V and 6 bases from J, with 7 bases between. CDR1 SGHVS and CDR2 FQNEAQ come from the germline V gene. The CDR3 extends over 11 amino acids. This clone showed up just once. What it binds is unknown. Both 60 Vbeta primers and 13 Jbeta primers went into the PCR. The protocol was immunoSEQ multiplex PCR, while the TCRdb copy is restricted to in-frame clones and leaves out a portion. The table has over 130,000 clones, over 75% seen once. Donors consisted of healthy bone marrow donors. The chain combines TRBV7-8 with TRBJ1-2, with D uncertain. The material sequenced was PBMCs. The TCR originated in a middle-aged man in good health and CMV-seronegative. The CDR3 nucleotides read TGTGCCAGCAGCCCACTTCATGGCTACACCTTC. Protein product: CASSPLHGYTF.